This TCR beta chain is drawn from a study of blood T cell repertoires in COVID-19. Germline V gene data show CDR1 as SGDLS and CDR2 as YYNGEE. Trimming took 0 bases from V and 0 from J; bases not matched to a gene: 9. The CDR3 is 18 residues long. TCRdb's copy holds only in-frame clones and misses some; the assay was immunoSEQ multiplex PCR. The sample comprises around 620,000 clones, 70% to 90% of which are singletons, and around 0.3% rests with the top ten. The source is a woman younger than 30 with acute or convalescent COVID-19. Sequencing input: peripheral blood. The chain is built from TRBV9 and TRBJ1-2; 9 nucleotides line up with TRBD1. CDR3: CASSVGRDRVPANYGYTF. The CDR3 bases are TGTGCCAGCAGCGTAGGTAGGGACAGGGTGCCTGCTAACTATGGCTACACCTTC.